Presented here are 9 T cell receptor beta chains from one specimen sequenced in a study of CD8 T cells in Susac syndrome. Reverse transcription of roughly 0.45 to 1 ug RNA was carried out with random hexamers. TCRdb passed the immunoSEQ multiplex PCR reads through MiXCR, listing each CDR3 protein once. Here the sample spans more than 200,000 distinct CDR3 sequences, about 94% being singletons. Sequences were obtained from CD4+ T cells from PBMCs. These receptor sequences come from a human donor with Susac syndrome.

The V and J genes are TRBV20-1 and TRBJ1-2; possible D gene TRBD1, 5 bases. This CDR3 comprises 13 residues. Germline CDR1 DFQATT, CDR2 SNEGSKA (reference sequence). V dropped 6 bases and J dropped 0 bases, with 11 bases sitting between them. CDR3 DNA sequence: TGCAGTGCACGGGACGAGGCTAACTATGGCTACACCTTC. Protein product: CSARDEANYGYTF.

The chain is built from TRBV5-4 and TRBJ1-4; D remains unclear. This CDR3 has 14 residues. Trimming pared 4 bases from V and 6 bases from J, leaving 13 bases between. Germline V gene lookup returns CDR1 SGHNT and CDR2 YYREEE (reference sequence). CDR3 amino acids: CASSPEPLHEKLFF. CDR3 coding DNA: TGTGCCAGCAGCCCGGAGCCCCTGCATGAAAAACTGTTTTTT.

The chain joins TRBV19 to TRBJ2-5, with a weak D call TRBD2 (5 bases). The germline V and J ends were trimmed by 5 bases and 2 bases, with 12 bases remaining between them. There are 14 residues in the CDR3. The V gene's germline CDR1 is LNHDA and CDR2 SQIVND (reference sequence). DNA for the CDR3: TGTGCCAGTAGTCCGGCCGGGGAACAAGAGACCCAGTACTTC. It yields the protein CASSPAGEQETQYF. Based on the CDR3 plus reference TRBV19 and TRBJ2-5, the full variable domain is DGGITQSPKYLFRKEGQNVTLSCEQNLNHDAMYWYRQDPGQGLRLIYYSQIVNDFQKGDIAEGYSVSREKKESFPLTVTSAQKNPTAFYLCASSPAGEQETQYFGPGTRLLVL.

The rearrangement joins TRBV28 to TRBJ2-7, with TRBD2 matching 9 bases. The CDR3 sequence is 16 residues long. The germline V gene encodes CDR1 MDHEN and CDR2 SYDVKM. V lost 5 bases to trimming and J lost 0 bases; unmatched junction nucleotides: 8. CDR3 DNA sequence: TGTGCCAGCAGTCCCCCGAGCGGGGGGACCTCCTACGAGCAGTACTTC. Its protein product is CASSPPSGGTSYEQYF.

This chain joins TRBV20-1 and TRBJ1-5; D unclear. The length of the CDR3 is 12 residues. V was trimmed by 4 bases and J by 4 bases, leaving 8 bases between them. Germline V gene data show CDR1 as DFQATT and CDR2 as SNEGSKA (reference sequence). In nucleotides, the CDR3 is TGCAGTGCTACGGGAGGTAATCAGCCCCAGCATTTT. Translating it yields CSATGGNQPQHF.

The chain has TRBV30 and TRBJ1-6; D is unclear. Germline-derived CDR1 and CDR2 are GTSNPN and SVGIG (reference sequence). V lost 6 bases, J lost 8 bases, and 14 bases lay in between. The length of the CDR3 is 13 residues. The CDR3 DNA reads TGTGCCTGCCCTGGGATTTCCGATTCACCCCTCCACTTT. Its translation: CACPGISDSPLHF.

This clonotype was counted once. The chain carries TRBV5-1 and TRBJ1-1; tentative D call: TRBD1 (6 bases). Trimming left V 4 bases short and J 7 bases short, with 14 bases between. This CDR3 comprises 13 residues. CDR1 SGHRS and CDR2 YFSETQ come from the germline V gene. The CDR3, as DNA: TGCGCCAGCAGCGCGGGGGTGACAGGTGAAGCTTTCTTT. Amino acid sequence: CASSAGVTGEAFF. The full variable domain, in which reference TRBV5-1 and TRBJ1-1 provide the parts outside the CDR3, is KAGVTQTPRYLIKTRGQQVTLSCSPISGHRSVSWYQQTPGQGLQFLFEYFSETQRNKGNFPGRFSGRQFSNSRSEMNVSTLELGDSALYLCASSAGVTGEAFFGQGTRLTVV.

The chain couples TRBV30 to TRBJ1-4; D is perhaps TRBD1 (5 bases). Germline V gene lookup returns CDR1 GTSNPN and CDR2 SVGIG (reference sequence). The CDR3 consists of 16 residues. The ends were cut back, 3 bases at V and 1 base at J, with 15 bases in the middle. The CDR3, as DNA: TGTGCCTGGAGGCCGGGACTCGGGGTAACTAATGAAAAACTGTTTTTT. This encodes CAWRPGLGVTNEKLFF.

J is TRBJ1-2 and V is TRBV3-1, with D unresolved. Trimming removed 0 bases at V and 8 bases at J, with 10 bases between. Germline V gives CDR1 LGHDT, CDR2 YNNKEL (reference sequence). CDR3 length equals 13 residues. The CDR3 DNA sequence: TGTGCCAGCAGCCAAGAAGGGAGTTTAGGCTACACCTTC. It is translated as CASSQEGSLGYTF.